The 5 T cell receptor beta chains below were found in one sample sequenced in a study of cytomegalovirus exposure and HLA in healthy donors. Amplification used 60 Vbeta primers and 13 Jbeta primers. Produced via immunoSEQ multiplex PCR; TCRdb's table is partial and in-frame only. The profile shows 130,000 to 150,000 clones, around 79% of them singletons. Sequencing was performed on PBMCs. These receptors came from a man aged 40-55 years in good health and CMV-seropositive.

This chain joins TRBV11-2 and TRBJ2-5; possible D gene TRBD2, 6 bases. Trimming shortened V by 4 bases and J by 6 bases, and 21 bases separated the two germline ends. CDR3 length: 16 amino acids. Looked up from germline, CDR1 is SGHAT and CDR2 is FQNNGV. CDR3 residues: CASSSFAAGTAQTQYF. CDR3 sequence (DNA): TGTGCCAGCAGCTCCTTCGCTGCGGGAACCGCCCAGACCCAGTACTTC.

The chain recombines TRBV28 with TRBJ1-1; tentatively, D is TRBD1 (6 bases). The CDR3 runs to 17 residues. V lost 5 bases and J 0 bases, leaving 19 bases between the germline ends. From germline, CDR1 is MDHEN and CDR2 SYDVKM. The CDR3 DNA follows: TGTGCCAGCAGTCCAGTCGGGAACAGGGTGATGAACACTGAAGCTTTCTTT. Amino acids: CASSPVGNRVMNTEAFF.

The chain uses TRBV7-2 and TRBJ2-7; no firm D call. Germline CDR1 reads SGHTA; CDR2 reads FQGNSA. V dropped 5 bases and J dropped 2 bases, with 7 bases sitting between them. The CDR3 spans 12 residues. The CDR3: CASSPSPYEQYF. CDR3 bases: TGTGCCAGCAGCCCCTCTCCCTACGAGCAGTACTTC.

V and J are TRBV12-5 and TRBJ2-1; perhaps TRBD1 as D (6 bases). V was shortened by 0 bases and J by 0 bases, with 12 bases between the two germline ends. The CDR3 runs to 17 residues. CDR1 and CDR2 from the germline V gene are LGHNT and FRNRAP. The CDR3 DNA reads TGTGCTAGTGGTTTGGTCGTTGACAGGAGCTCCTACAATGAGCAGTTCTTC. Translation gives CASGLVVDRSSYNEQFF.

The CDR3 DNA sequence: TGTGCCAGCAGCACCCTCATAGCGGGTAGCTACAATGAGCAGTTCTTC. Protein sequence: CASSTLIAGSYNEQFF. The gene calls are TRBV5-5 and TRBJ2-1, with 7 positions matching TRBD2. Unmatched junction bases numbered 10, after V lost 4 bases and J lost 3 bases. The CDR3 has 16 amino acids. Germline lookup yields CDR1 SGHKS and CDR2 YYEKEE (reference sequence).